Sequencing of this T cell receptor (beta chain) was carried out in a study of beta chain features in type 1 diabetes. Sequenced material consisted of expressed TCRB transcripts (all of the isolated RNA was reverse transcribed). TCRdb's table, derived via immunoSEQ multiplex PCR, lists solely in-frame clones and lacks some. The data hold about 30,000 clones, with 56% observed a single time. Regarding this clone: The antigen is not known.

Stem cell-like memory, regulatory, central memory and naive CD4+ cells were sorted via CD45RO/CCR7/CD25/CD127/CD95/CD27. The CDR3 length is 15 residues. Germline CDR1 is MNHNS and CDR2 is SASEGT. The V end was cut by 0 bases, the J end by 3 bases, with 11 bases between. Whole-study findings and limits: Within patients, naive, central memory and Treg TCRB repertoires seemed more similar than within healthy donors. Amplification by PCR could prefer shorter templates, with the same effect in patients and controls. There was a moderate but significant shortening of TCRB CDR3s in all four CD4+ subsets of Type 1 diabetes patients.

Sequencing was done on a sample of Tregs from blood. The clonotype was recovered from a woman under 30 with type 1 diabetes. The gene calls are TRBV6-1 and TRBJ1-2; D call uncertain. The CDR3 sequence: CASSEAHPADYGYTF. In DNA, the CDR3 is TGTGCCAGCAGTGAAGCACACCCGGCGGACTATGGCTACACCTTC.